The present TCR beta chain was sequenced within a study of T cell responses to AZD1222 COVID-19 vaccine. General study results and limits: A mostly white British donor set with more females was recruited, and clonal diversity was possibly underestimated. Dominant CD4 TCR responses targeted spike regions 160-218 and 743-854.

Both about-4-week and about-12-week second-dose recipients were combined. CDR1 and CDR2 from the germline V gene are SQVTM and ANQGSEA. The CDR3 runs 13 residues. Trimming took 7 bases from V and 4 from J, leaving 16 bases between them. Repertoires were generated with immunoSEQ multiplex PCR, while TCRdb's copy carries only in-frame clones and drops some. The repertoire holds about 120,000 clones, with roughly 89% as singletons. With regard to this clone: Its target is unknown.

This TCR came from an adult who received the AZD1222 COVID-19 vaccine. V is TRBV29-1 and J is TRBJ1-2; D is unresolved. This sample comprised peripheral blood, obtained 28 days after the second AZD1222 dose. The CDR3 DNA reads as TGCAGCGCCCGAACGACATCTCGCTATGGCTACACCTTC. It codes for CSARTTSRYGYTF.